These T cell receptor beta chains were read from a single sample in a study of T cell changes during pregnancy in multiple sclerosis. Assay: immunoSEQ multiplex PCR; the TCRdb copy retains only in-frame clones and omits some. The sample carries 37,000 or so clones, approximately 90% recorded once. Sequencing was performed on CD4+ T cells from peripheral blood mononuclear cells, taken in the second trimester of pregnancy. These receptors were obtained from a female donor with multiple sclerosis, enrolled in a pregnancy study. Both conserved end residues are part of each CDR3. The order of the fields is J gene, V gene, clone size, D gene, CDR3 protein, CDR3 DNA. The D gene is left open where the match is weak. The size of a clone is reported for some rows only, either as once, few or many, or as a class for expanded clones.

j_gene: TRBJ1-6; v_gene: TRBV5-6; abundance: -; d_gene: -; CDR3aa: CASSFGGLRYNSPLHF; CDR3nt: TGTGCCAGCAGCTTTGGGGGCTTACGATATAATTCACCCCTCCACTTT
j_gene: TRBJ2-7; v_gene: TRBV18; abundance: once; d_gene: TRBD1; CDR3aa: CASSPGTGGDEQYF; CDR3nt: TGTGCCAGCTCACCAGGGACAGGGGGGGACGAGCAGTACTTC
j_gene: TRBJ1-3; v_gene: TRBV7-9; abundance: -; d_gene: -; CDR3aa: CASSTAGRGSGNTIYF; CDR3nt: TGTGCCAGCAGCACGGCAGGAAGGGGATCTGGAAACACCATATATTTT
j_gene: TRBJ2-1; v_gene: TRBV19; abundance: -; d_gene: TRBD2; CDR3aa: CASRGYSGTNNEQFF; CDR3nt: TGTGCCAGTAGAGGATATAGCGGGACTAACAATGAGCAGTTCTTC
j_gene: TRBJ1-1; v_gene: TRBV6-6; abundance: -; d_gene: -; CDR3aa: CASSQDSYTEAFF; CDR3nt: TGTGCCAGCAGCCAAGACAGCTACACTGAAGCTTTCTTT
j_gene: TRBJ2-3; v_gene: TRBV19; abundance: -; d_gene: -; CDR3aa: CATSETSTDTQYF; CDR3nt: TGTGCCACGAGCGAGACTAGCACAGATACGCAGTATTTT
j_gene: TRBJ1-1; v_gene: TRBV4-2; abundance: -; d_gene: -; CDR3aa: CASSQVWTRTEAFF; CDR3nt: TGTGCCAGCAGCCAAGTATGGACACGCACTGAAGCTTTCTTT
j_gene: TRBJ2-5; v_gene: TRBV4-1; abundance: -; d_gene: -; CDR3aa: CASSQNEATQETQYF; CDR3nt: TGCGCCAGCAGCCAGAATGAAGCGACCCAAGAGACCCAGTACTTC
j_gene: TRBJ1-1; v_gene: TRBV5-1; abundance: -; d_gene: -; CDR3aa: CASSLETTKTEAFF; CDR3nt: TGCGCCAGCAGCTTGGAGACAACGAAAACTGAAGCTTTCTTT
j_gene: TRBJ2-4; v_gene: TRBV19; abundance: once; d_gene: TRBD2; CDR3aa: CASSTSGDIQYF; CDR3nt: TGTGCCAGTAGTACTAGCGGGGACATTCAGTACTTC
j_gene: TRBJ2-5; v_gene: TRBV7-6; abundance: -; d_gene: -; CDR3aa: CASSLGSGQETQYF; CDR3nt: TGTGCCAGCAGCTTAGGTAGCGGTCAAGAGACCCAGTACTTC
j_gene: TRBJ1-3; v_gene: TRBV2; abundance: -; d_gene: TRBD1; CDR3aa: CASSDAANRGSGNTIYF; CDR3nt: TGTGCCAGCAGTGATGCCGCAAACAGGGGCTCTGGAAACACCATATATTTT
j_gene: TRBJ1-2; v_gene: TRBV7-2; abundance: -; d_gene: TRBD1; CDR3aa: CASSTGTGGGYTF; CDR3nt: TGTGCCAGCAGCACCGGGACAGGGGGAGGCTACACCTTC
j_gene: TRBJ2-2; v_gene: TRBV19; abundance: -; d_gene: -; CDR3aa: CASSGGAGPNTGELFF; CDR3nt: TGTGCCAGTAGTGGAGGGGCAGGGCCGAACACCGGGGAGCTGTTTTTT
j_gene: TRBJ2-7; v_gene: TRBV7-2; abundance: -; d_gene: TRBD1; CDR3aa: CASTAGTGRDEQYF; CDR3nt: TGTGCCAGCACCGCCGGGACAGGGCGCGACGAGCAGTACTTC
j_gene: TRBJ1-1; v_gene: TRBV7-2; abundance: -; d_gene: -; CDR3aa: CASSLHRQNTEAFF; CDR3nt: TGTGCCAGCAGCTTACACAGGCAGAACACTGAAGCTTTCTTT
j_gene: TRBJ1-5; v_gene: TRBV30; abundance: -; d_gene: -; CDR3aa: CAWSDWKRRQHF; CDR3nt: TGTGCCTGGAGTGACTGGAAGAGGCGCCAGCATTTT
j_gene: TRBJ2-3; v_gene: TRBV27; abundance: -; d_gene: TRBD1; CDR3aa: CASSLLRTGTDTQYF; CDR3nt: TGTGCCAGCAGTTTATTGAGGACAGGAACGGATACGCAGTATTTT
j_gene: TRBJ1-3; v_gene: TRBV27; abundance: -; d_gene: -; CDR3aa: CASRPDLSTGNTIYF; CDR3nt: TGTGCCAGCAGGCCGGACTTGTCTACTGGAAACACCATATATTTT
j_gene: TRBJ2-6; v_gene: TRBV5-4; abundance: once; d_gene: -; CDR3aa: CASSLGAANSGANVLTF; CDR3nt: TGTGCCAGCAGCTTGGGGGCAGCAAACTCTGGGGCCAACGTCCTGACTTTC
j_gene: TRBJ2-1; v_gene: TRBV10-1; abundance: -; d_gene: -; CDR3aa: CASSTRPHEQFF; CDR3nt: TGCGCCAGCAGTACTAGGCCCCATGAGCAGTTCTTC
j_gene: TRBJ1-1; v_gene: TRBV11-2; abundance: -; d_gene: TRBD1; CDR3aa: CASSLHDRGMSTEAFF; CDR3nt: TGTGCCAGCAGCTTGCATGACAGGGGAATGAGCACTGAAGCTTTCTTT
j_gene: TRBJ2-7; v_gene: TRBV5-1; abundance: -; d_gene: TRBD1; CDR3aa: CASSPGTGIDEQYF; CDR3nt: TGCGCCAGCAGCCCCGGGACAGGGATCGACGAGCAGTACTTC
j_gene: TRBJ1-1; v_gene: TRBV30; abundance: -; d_gene: -; CDR3aa: CAQNRQRAGEAFF; CDR3nt: TGTGCCCAAAATCGACAGCGCGCGGGGGAAGCTTTCTTT
j_gene: TRBJ1-5; v_gene: TRBV10-3; abundance: -; d_gene: TRBD1; CDR3aa: CAISEGQGMQPQHF; CDR3nt: TGTGCCATCAGTGAGGGACAGGGGATGCAGCCCCAGCATTTT
j_gene: TRBJ2-2; v_gene: TRBV4-2; abundance: once; d_gene: -; CDR3aa: CASSPDTGELFF; CDR3nt: TGTGCCAGCAGCCCGGACACCGGGGAGCTGTTTTTT
j_gene: TRBJ1-2; v_gene: TRBV13; abundance: once; d_gene: -; CDR3aa: CASSLVVPYGYTF; CDR3nt: TGTGCCAGCAGCTTAGTAGTTCCCTATGGCTACACCTTC
j_gene: TRBJ2-3; v_gene: TRBV10-3; abundance: -; d_gene: -; CDR3aa: CAISESTTSTDTQYF; CDR3nt: TGTGCCATCAGTGAGTCGACTACAAGCACAGATACGCAGTATTTT
j_gene: TRBJ1-2; v_gene: TRBV5-3; abundance: -; d_gene: -; CDR3aa: CARSLGTSPGYTF; CDR3nt: TGTGCCAGAAGCTTGGGGACAAGTCCCGGCTACACCTTC
j_gene: TRBJ2-5; v_gene: TRBV7-9; abundance: -; d_gene: -; CDR3aa: CASSLSGPETQYF; CDR3nt: TGTGCCAGCAGCTTATCGGGTCCAGAGACCCAGTACTTC
j_gene: TRBJ1-3; v_gene: TRBV6-5; abundance: -; d_gene: -; CDR3aa: CASSYPEGDTIYF; CDR3nt: TGTGCCAGCAGTTACCCCGAGGGAGACACCATATATTTT
j_gene: TRBJ2-3; v_gene: TRBV7-3; abundance: -; d_gene: -; CDR3aa: CASSPGLATDTQYF; CDR3nt: TGTGCCAGCAGCCCGGGACTGGCCACAGATACGCAGTATTTT
j_gene: TRBJ2-3; v_gene: TRBV7-9; abundance: once; d_gene: TRBD2; CDR3aa: CASSVTGGAEDTQYF; CDR3nt: TGTGCCAGCAGCGTGACCGGGGGGGCGGAAGATACGCAGTATTTT
j_gene: TRBJ2-7; v_gene: TRBV10-3; abundance: -; d_gene: TRBD2; CDR3aa: CAITSEAGYEQYF; CDR3nt: TGTGCCATCACTTCTGAAGCGGGGTACGAGCAGTACTTC
j_gene: TRBJ2-7; v_gene: TRBV6-5; abundance: -; d_gene: TRBD1; CDR3aa: CASSYADRVDYEQYF; CDR3nt: TGTGCCAGCAGTTACGCGGACAGGGTTGACTACGAGCAGTACTTC
j_gene: TRBJ2-7; v_gene: TRBV7-2; abundance: -; d_gene: TRBD2; CDR3aa: CASSSTTSVSSYEQYF; CDR3nt: TGTGCCAGCAGCTCCACGACTAGCGTTTCCTCCTACGAGCAGTACTTC
j_gene: TRBJ1-1; v_gene: TRBV7-8; abundance: -; d_gene: -; CDR3aa: CASSLVAGSNTEAFF; CDR3nt: TGTGCCAGCAGCTTAGTGGCAGGGTCGAACACTGAAGCTTTCTTT
j_gene: TRBJ1-1; v_gene: TRBV30; abundance: -; d_gene: -; CDR3aa: CAWRRGSATIEAFF; CDR3nt: TGTGCCTGGCGAAGGGGTTCAGCCACGATTGAAGCTTTCTTT
j_gene: TRBJ2-7; v_gene: TRBV7-8; abundance: once; d_gene: TRBD2; CDR3aa: CASSSLAGDPYEQYF; CDR3nt: TGTGCCAGCAGCTCACTAGCGGGAGACCCCTACGAGCAGTACTTC
j_gene: TRBJ2-1; v_gene: TRBV18; abundance: -; d_gene: -; CDR3aa: CASSPLLESEQFF; CDR3nt: TGTGCCAGCTCACCACTACTAGAATCTGAGCAGTTCTTC
j_gene: TRBJ1-1; v_gene: TRBV27; abundance: -; d_gene: TRBD1; CDR3aa: CASSFIGQGNTEAFF; CDR3nt: TGTGCCAGCAGTTTTATCGGACAGGGGAACACTGAAGCTTTCTTT
j_gene: TRBJ2-3; v_gene: TRBV9; abundance: -; d_gene: TRBD2; CDR3aa: CASSELLAGGRSTDTQYF; CDR3nt: TGTGCCAGCAGCGAACTACTAGCGGGGGGGCGAAGCACAGATACGCAGTATTTT
j_gene: TRBJ2-5; v_gene: TRBV12-5; abundance: -; d_gene: -; CDR3aa: CASGSRPLQETQYF; CDR3nt: TGTGCTAGTGGTTCGAGGCCGCTCCAAGAGACCCAGTACTTC
j_gene: TRBJ2-5; v_gene: TRBV6-1; abundance: -; d_gene: TRBD1; CDR3aa: CASDQGEETQYF; CDR3nt: TGTGCCAGCGATCAGGGGGAGGAGACCCAGTACTTC
j_gene: TRBJ2-5; v_gene: TRBV19; abundance: -; d_gene: -; CDR3aa: CASSSGRDGQETQYF; CDR3nt: TGTGCCAGTAGTTCCGGGAGAGACGGCCAAGAGACCCAGTACTTC
j_gene: TRBJ2-2; v_gene: TRBV11-2; abundance: -; d_gene: -; CDR3aa: CASSSPRVGTGELFF; CDR3nt: TGTGCCAGCAGCTCCCCCAGGGTCGGGACCGGGGAGCTGTTTTTT
j_gene: TRBJ2-7; v_gene: TRBV2; abundance: -; d_gene: -; CDR3aa: CASSERGSYEQYF; CDR3nt: TGTGCCAGCAGTGAACGGGGGTCCTACGAGCAGTACTTC
j_gene: TRBJ1-2; v_gene: TRBV15; abundance: -; d_gene: -; CDR3aa: CATSRVPRVNYGYTF; CDR3nt: TGTGCCACCAGCAGAGTCCCGAGGGTCAACTATGGCTACACCTTC
j_gene: TRBJ1-4; v_gene: TRBV6-1; abundance: -; d_gene: -; CDR3aa: CASSALGRGDEKLFF; CDR3nt: TGTGCCAGCAGTGCCCTGGGCAGGGGTGACGAAAAACTGTTTTTT
j_gene: TRBJ1-1; v_gene: TRBV5-4; abundance: -; d_gene: -; CDR3aa: CASSSGSPHENTEAFF; CDR3nt: TGTGCCAGCAGCTCAGGAAGCCCGCACGAGAACACTGAAGCTTTCTTT
j_gene: TRBJ2-7; v_gene: TRBV7-9; abundance: -; d_gene: TRBD2; CDR3aa: CASSLYGAGEGYEQYF; CDR3nt: TGTGCCAGCAGCCTATACGGTGCGGGAGAGGGCTACGAGCAGTACTTC
j_gene: TRBJ2-2; v_gene: TRBV19; abundance: -; d_gene: -; CDR3aa: CASSIRALGHGVGELFF; CDR3nt: TGTGCCAGTAGTATCAGGGCCTTGGGGCATGGGGTCGGGGAGCTGTTTTTT
j_gene: TRBJ1-3; v_gene: TRBV18; abundance: -; d_gene: TRBD1; CDR3aa: CASSPGQGPNTIYF; CDR3nt: TGTGCCAGCTCACCGGGACAGGGTCCAAACACCATATATTTT
j_gene: TRBJ2-1; v_gene: TRBV5-6; abundance: -; d_gene: -; CDR3aa: CASSLGDYYNEQFF; CDR3nt: TGTGCCAGCAGCTTAGGAGACTATTACAATGAGCAGTTCTTC
j_gene: TRBJ1-1; v_gene: TRBV27; abundance: -; d_gene: -; CDR3aa: CASRFQGTPEAFF; CDR3nt: TGTGCCAGCAGGTTCCAGGGGACCCCTGAAGCTTTCTTT
j_gene: TRBJ1-4; v_gene: TRBV5-6; abundance: -; d_gene: TRBD1; CDR3aa: CASSPGTVNEKLFF; CDR3nt: TGTGCCAGCAGCCCTGGGACAGTGAATGAAAAACTGTTTTTT
j_gene: TRBJ2-5; v_gene: TRBV6-5; abundance: -; d_gene: TRBD2; CDR3aa: CASSFRLADQETQYF; CDR3nt: TGTGCCAGCAGTTTTAGACTAGCGGATCAAGAGACCCAGTACTTC
j_gene: TRBJ2-1; v_gene: TRBV25-1; abundance: -; d_gene: TRBD1; CDR3aa: CASSVPGQGAIEQFF; CDR3nt: TGTGCCAGCAGTGTCCCGGGACAGGGGGCGATTGAGCAGTTCTTC
j_gene: TRBJ1-1; v_gene: TRBV7-9; abundance: -; d_gene: -; CDR3aa: CASSLRGTEAFF; CDR3nt: TGTGCCAGCAGCTTAAGGGGAACTGAAGCTTTCTTT
j_gene: TRBJ1-1; v_gene: TRBV11-2; abundance: -; d_gene: TRBD1; CDR3aa: CASSVQGMNTEAFF; CDR3nt: TGTGCCAGCAGCGTACAGGGGATGAACACTGAAGCTTTCTTT